One sample yielded the 14 T cell receptor beta chains listed below, sequenced in a study of blood T cell repertoires in COVID-19. Produced via immunoSEQ multiplex PCR; TCRdb's table is partial and in-frame only. Of 100,000 to 150,000 clones listed, about 80% are singletons. What was sequenced was peripheral blood. The source is a woman between 45 and 65 years old with acute or convalescent COVID-19.

The chain carries TRBV18 and TRBJ1-3; 8 bases map to TRBD1. The germline gives CDR1 KGHSH, CDR2 LQKENI. The CDR3 length is 15 residues. V shed 6 bases and J 4 bases; nucleotides not matched to a gene: 8. The CDR3 sequence: CASSLQGAKGNTIYF. As DNA, the CDR3 is TGTGCCAGCTCCCTTCAGGGGGCGAAGGGAAACACCATATATTTT.

V usage is TRBV28 and J usage is TRBJ1-1; TRBD1 is a possible D gene (6 bases). Germline V CDR1 and CDR2: MDHEN, SYDVKM. This CDR3 spans 16 amino acids. V was cut by 4 bases and J by 0 bases, with 15 bases left in between. DNA of the CDR3: TGTGCCAGCAGTTCTTCTCAGGGGCCGGTGAACACTGAAGCTTTCTTT. Its translation: CASSSSQGPVNTEAFF.

The V gene is TRBV7-2, the J gene TRBJ1-4, with a tentative D call TRBD1 (5 bases). The CDR3 has 14 residues. In germline, CDR1 is SGHTA, CDR2 FQGNSA. V was cut by 0 bases and J by 7 bases, with 9 bases left in between. The CDR3 DNA reads as TGTGCCAGCAGCTTAGCTTCGGGGGGTGAAAAACTGTTTTTT. This sequence encodes CASSLASGGEKLFF.

The chain recombines TRBV5-4 with TRBJ1-4; 12 nucleotides match TRBD1. V shed 4 bases and J 8 bases; nucleotides not matched to a gene: 12. This CDR3 is built from 17 residues. Germline CDR1 is SGHNT and CDR2 is YYREEE (reference sequence). In nucleotides, the CDR3 is TGTGCCAGCAGCCAACTGGGACAGGGGGCGAAAGGCGAAAAACTGTTTTTT. Protein product: CASSQLGQGAKGEKLFF.

The V and J genes are TRBV5-1 and TRBJ2-7, with 13 bases fitting TRBD2. This CDR3 region has 15 residues. V shed 4 bases and J 3 bases; nucleotides not matched to a gene: 4. CDR1 and CDR2 from the germline V gene are SGHRS and YFSETQ. The DNA for the CDR3 is TGCGCCAGCAGCCCCGGGACTAGCGGGAACTACGAGCAGTACTTC. As protein: CASSPGTSGNYEQYF.

V and J are TRBV3-1 (or the pseudogene TRBV3-2) and TRBJ1-6, with unresolved D. V gave up 2 bases and J gave up 6 bases, with 11 bases separating them. CDR3 length equals 15 residues. Germline V gene sequence: CDR1 LGHDT, CDR2 YNNKEL (reference sequence). The CDR3: CASSQRQVANSPLHF. CDR3 DNA: TGTGCCAGCAGCCAACGGCAGGTGGCTAATTCACCCCTCCACTTT.

The CDR3 nucleotides read TGTGCCAGCAGTTACCCCGGGGTTTTTCGTACAGATACGCAGTATTTT. This codes for CASSYPGVFRTDTQYF. This chain uses TRBV5-6 with TRBJ2-3; TRBD2 is a possible D gene (5 bases). CDR1 SGHDT and CDR2 YYEEEE come from the germline V gene. V lost 5 bases and J 3 bases, leaving 19 bases between the germline ends. This CDR3 is 16 amino acids long.

The chain combines TRBV10-3 with TRBJ1-2, with 8 bases that match TRBD1. This CDR3 is built from 13 residues. V was pared by 7 bases and J by 6 bases, with 7 bases of the junction left unmatched. The germline CDR1 and CDR2 sequences are ENHRY and SYGVKD. The CDR3 is CAINLRQGNGYTF. The CDR3 DNA reads TGTGCCATCAACCTCCGACAGGGGAATGGCTACACCTTC.

The chain carries TRBV19 and TRBJ1-1, with 8 bases identical to TRBD1. The trim removed 9 bases at V and 4 bases at J, leaving 7 bases unmatched. Per the germline V gene, CDR1 is LNHDA and CDR2 is SQIVND (reference sequence). The CDR3 spans 13 residues. The CDR3 protein is CASSRQGSTEAFF. Written as DNA, the CDR3 is TGTGCCAGCAGCAGACAGGGGTCCACTGAAGCTTTCTTT.

This chain links TRBV30 with TRBJ1-1; TRBD1 agrees at 7 bases. Germline V gives CDR1 GTSNPN, CDR2 SVGIG (reference sequence). CDR3 size: 12 residues. V lost 8 bases, J lost 4 bases, and 7 bases stayed unmatched. The CDR3 here is CAGVQGVTEAFF. The CDR3 nucleotides are TGTGCCGGAGTCCAGGGGGTCACTGAAGCTTTCTTT.

The chain uses TRBV11-2 and TRBJ2-2; weak D call: TRBD1 (5 bases). Germline assignment: CDR1 SGHAT and CDR2 FQNNGV. Trimming pared 3 bases from V and 6 bases from J, leaving 17 bases between. This CDR3 has 16 amino acids. The CDR3 protein is CASSFQRGNGAGELFF. The CDR3 DNA is TGTGCCAGCAGCTTCCAAAGGGGTAATGGGGCCGGGGAGCTGTTTTTT.

This clone was found once. This chain connects TRBV6-5 to TRBJ2-4; 7 bases line up with TRBD2. The J segment lost 5 bases and the V segment lost 2 bases, leaving 6 bases of the junction unmatched. The germline CDR1 and CDR2 sequences are MNHEY and SVGAGI. The CDR3 totals 15 residues. The CDR3 nucleotides read TGTGCCAGCAGTTACCATCTTGGGGGGGAAAACATTCAGTACTTC. This encodes CASSYHLGGENIQYF.

This clone was picked up one time. The genes are TRBV7-9 and TRBJ1-1; tentative D call: TRBD1 (5 bases). Germline-derived CDR1 and CDR2 are SEHNR and FQNEAQ (reference sequence). The CDR3 totals 13 residues. V gave up 5 bases and J gave up 1 base, with 8 bases separating them. The DNA of the CDR3 is TGTGCCAGCAGCCGCACAGGGAACACTGAAGCTTTCTTT. Protein sequence: CASSRTGNTEAFF.

The chain is built from TRBV7-9 and TRBJ1-6; TRBD1 matches at 7 bases. V shed 7 bases, J shed 5 bases, and the junction held 5 bases outside the gene matches. This CDR3 region has 14 residues. The germline CDR1 and CDR2 sequences are SEHNR and FQNEAQ (reference sequence). The CDR3 DNA sequence: TGTGCCAGCACCCTCGGACAGGATAATTCACCCCTCCACTTT. This translates into CASTLGQDNSPLHF.